This entry describes one TCR beta chain. The antigen is undetermined. This entry is derived from a study of CD8+CD57+ T cells in acquired aplastic anemia. Study context: The study obtained an average of 3.2 ug of DNA from sorted CD4+ and CD8+ cells. Where healthy donors were concerned, CD4+ cells averaged approximately 11 million reads. Study results and limitations: Statistical testing detected no significant gap in CD8+ Simpson's diversity between patients and controls.

Researchers used genomic DNA as the template to profile TCR beta VDJ and CDR3. TCRdb fed the reads into MiXCR, producing one record per CDR3 protein. The sample lists hundreds of thousands of distinct CDR3 sequences; approximately 70% were seen once. This CDR3 is built from 15 residues. CDR1 and CDR2 (germline): SGHRS, YFSETQ. Trimming cost V 0 bases and J 6 bases; bases outside gene matches: 1. The V gene is TRBV5-1, the J gene TRBJ2-2, with 11 bases fitting TRBD2. The receptor was derived from a human donor in good health, serving as a control. Sequenced: sorted CD4+, CD8+, or CD8+CD57+ T cells (not recorded which) from PBMCs. The DNA of the CDR3 is TGCGCCAGCAGCTTGGTAGCGGGAGGGCCCGGGGAGCTGTTTTTT. Translating it yields CASSLVAGGPGELFF.